A single sample is the source of the 15 T cell receptor beta chains below, sequenced in a study of identical twins. TCRdb processed the 5' RACE reads anew with MiXCR; each CDR3 protein has one entry. This sample carries more than 600,000 distinct CDR3 sequences, approximately 18% of them seen once, and the ten largest clones take under 15%. In addition, the sample was reused for a study of T cells expressing NK-cell markers.

The sequenced sample was PBMCs. The source is a woman younger than 35 in good health.

The V call is TRBV12-5, the J call TRBJ1-2; D call uncertain. CDR1 is LGHNT and CDR2 is FRNRAP in the germline V gene. This CDR3 has 13 amino acids. Trimming removed 5 bases from V and 7 bases from J, with 14 bases in between. The CDR3 protein is CASGGSRYGGYTF. The CDR3 nucleotides are TGTGCTAGTGGTGGGTCCAGGTATGGTGGCTACACCTTC.

The chain uses TRBV12-3 or TRBV12-4 and TRBJ2-5; a possible D gene is TRBD2 (5 bases). Trimming removed 3 bases at V and 7 bases at J, with 12 bases between. CDR3 size: 13 residues. The CDR3 DNA is TGTGCCAGCAGTTTCACTAGTTGGGGGACCCAGTACTTC. Residues: CASSFTSWGTQYF.

This clonotype has a handful of counts. The rearrangement uses TRBV4-3 and TRBJ2-3; D remains ambiguous. CDR3 size: 18 residues. V dropped 0 bases and J dropped 0 bases, with 16 bases sitting between them. The germline gives CDR1 LGHNA, CDR2 YSLEER. The CDR3 DNA is TGCGCCAGCAGCCAAGAGATTCGGACGGATCCTAGCACAGATACGCAGTATTTT. Translating gives CASSQEIRTDPSTDTQYF.

This clonotype has just a few counts. The V and J genes are TRBV29-1 and TRBJ2-7, with TRBD2 identical over 7 bases. Germline CDR1 SQVTM, CDR2 ANQGSEA. This CDR3 spans 15 amino acids. Unmatched junction bases numbered 11, after V lost 6 bases and J lost 0 bases. CDR3 loop: CSVLAPAGLSYEQYF. CDR3 DNA: TGCAGCGTCCTGGCTCCAGCGGGACTCTCCTACGAGCAGTACTTC.

The rearrangement links TRBV10-3 to TRBJ2-4; 7 bases fit TRBD2. V lost 3 bases and J lost 3; bases outside the gene matches: 2. Germline CDR1 is ENHRY and CDR2 is SYGVKD. CDR3 length: 14 residues. In nucleotides, the CDR3 is TGTGCCATCAGTGACACGGGAGGCAAAAACATTCAGTACTTC. The encoded protein is CAISDTGGKNIQYF.

The V call is TRBV13, the J call TRBJ1-1; D ambiguous. The V gene's germline CDR1 is PRHDT and CDR2 FYEKMQ (reference sequence). Trimming stripped 5 bases from V and 4 bases from J, with 11 bases between. The CDR3 sequence is 13 residues long. CDR3 residues: CASSPKDGTEAFF. Written as DNA, the CDR3 is TGTGCCAGCAGCCCAAAGGACGGCACTGAAGCTTTCTTT.

The chain links TRBV6-1 to TRBJ1-1, with 8 nucleotides matching TRBD1. The CDR3 sequence is 14 residues long. CDR1 MNHNS and CDR2 SASEGT come from the germline V gene. After removal of 6 bases from V and 2 bases from J, the junction contained 5 bases not matched to a gene. The CDR3 here is CASRAGTGNTEAFF. CDR3 nucleotide sequence: TGTGCCAGCAGAGCCGGGACAGGCAACACTGAAGCTTTCTTT.

The rearrangement links TRBV20-1 to TRBJ2-2; D is possibly TRBD2 (6 bases). V lost 6 bases and J lost 1, with 15 bases in between. The CDR3 contains 15 residues. Looked up from germline, CDR1 is DFQATT and CDR2 is SNEGSKA (reference sequence). CDR3 bases: TGCAGTGCGATTAAAGCGGAGGGGAACACCGGGGAGCTGTTTTTT. This codes for CSAIKAEGNTGELFF.

The chain is built from TRBV5-1 and TRBJ2-7, with D unclear. Germline V gene data show CDR1 as SGHRS and CDR2 as YFSETQ. The V end was cut by 0 bases, the J end by 7 bases, with 11 bases between. The CDR3 length is 13 residues. CDR3 loop: CASSLDAYREQYF. As DNA, the CDR3 is TGCGCCAGCAGCTTGGACGCCTACCGGGAGCAGTACTTC. Using reference TRBV5-1 and TRBJ2-7 for the parts outside the CDR3, the full variable domain is KAGVTQTPRYLIKTRGQQVTLSCSPISGHRSVSWYQQTPGQGLQFLFEYFSETQRNKGNFPGRFSGRQFSNSRSEMNVSTLELGDSALYLCASSLDAYREQYFGPGTRLTVT.

The V call is TRBV12-3 or TRBV12-4, the J call TRBJ2-3; D gene ambiguous. V dropped 5 bases and J dropped 0 bases, with 15 bases sitting between them. The CDR3 length is 16 residues. The CDR3 protein is CASSPLIHLSTDTQYF. The CDR3 DNA is TGTGCCAGCAGTCCCCTAATACATCTTAGCACAGATACGCAGTATTTT.

This clonotype was observed a few times. The chain uses TRBV4-2 and TRBJ2-1, with D maybe TRBD2 (7 bases). The CDR3 spans 18 residues. Trimming shortened V by 0 bases and J by 7 bases, and 22 bases separated the two germline ends. Germline CDR1 is LGHNA and CDR2 is YNFKEQ. The CDR3: CASSQESLVRGGRNEQFF. The CDR3 nucleotides are TGTGCCAGCAGCCAAGAAAGCCTGGTGAGGGGGGGCCGAAATGAGCAGTTCTTC.

The rearrangement uses TRBV5-1 and TRBJ2-5, with D possibly being TRBD2 (7 bases). There are 15 residues in the CDR3. The V end was cut by 4 bases, the J end by 5 bases, with 18 bases between. Germline V gene lookup returns CDR1 SGHRS and CDR2 YFSETQ. CDR3 coding DNA: TGCGCCAGCAGCCCCGGACGGGGGCGGGAGGAGACCCAGTACTTC. Translating gives CASSPGRGREETQYF.

This clonotype appeared a few times. The genes are TRBV12-3 or TRBV12-4 and TRBJ2-7; D possibly corresponds to TRBD2 (6 bases). The CDR3 consists of 15 residues. Trimming pared 3 bases from V and 0 bases from J, leaving 12 bases between. The chain's CDR3 is CASSFFGRSSYEQYF. CDR3 in DNA: TGTGCCAGCAGTTTTTTTGGGAGGAGCTCCTACGAGCAGTACTTC.

CDR3 nucleotide sequence: TGTGCCAGCATCCTCCAGGAGGGCTCACCCCTCCACTTT. As protein: CASILQEGSPLHF. The rearrangement uses TRBV6-1 and TRBJ1-6; D remains unclear. Trimming removed 7 bases at V and 10 bases at J, with 14 bases between. The CDR3 length is 13 residues. The germline gives CDR1 MNHNS, CDR2 SASEGT.

V and J are TRBV20-1 and TRBJ2-3; D might be TRBD1 (6 bases). The CDR3 has 15 amino acids. Trimming took off 6 bases at V and 2 bases at J, with 18 bases between the two ends. Germline values: CDR1 DFQATT, CDR2 SNEGSKA (reference sequence). The CDR3 DNA reads TGCAGTGCCTCCCTTAGGGGGTTGCACACAGATACGCAGTATTTT. It translates to CSASLRGLHTDTQYF.